This T cell receptor beta chain was sequenced for a study of blood T cell repertoires in COVID-19. Study details: Researchers got acute and convalescent COVID-19 samples from the United States, Italy and Spain. T cells, B-cell-depleted T cells, or PBMCs supplied cDNA or gDNA.

V lost 3 bases, J lost 2 bases, and 6 bases lay in between. CDR1 LGHDT and CDR2 YNNKEL come from the germline V gene (reference sequence). The CDR3 is made up of 13 amino acids. Clones were read by immunoSEQ multiplex PCR, and TCRdb kept only the in-frame ones, dropping some. The sample holds 90,000 to 130,000 clones, more than 75% seen once. The sequenced material came from peripheral blood. This sequence joins TRBV3-1 (or the pseudogene TRBV3-2) and TRBJ2-3; D not resolved. The sequence was collected from a woman between 45 and 60 years old with acute or convalescent COVID-19. This chain's CDR3 is CASSQRTTDTQYF. CDR3 nucleotide sequence: TGTGCCAGCAGCCAGCGAACCACAGATACGCAGTATTTT.